The entry that follows covers one T cell receptor beta chain sequence. The clone's antigen remains unknown. No much larger clone is present one base from it, and per-base qualities are unavailable. The germline V gene specifies SGHDT as CDR1 and YYEEEE as CDR2. There are 16 amino acids in the CDR3, from cysteine to phenylalanine inclusive. CDR3 DNA only is kept here, 48 bases in frame from base 1. V was cut back by 0 bases and J by 3 bases, leaving a gap of 16 bases between them. Libraries were built with the immunoSEQ multiplex PCR assay. TCRdb stores this immuneACCESS table with in-frame sequences only. Part of the clones is absent; in the studies checked, under half of the shortfall reflects unresolved V genes, and no reason is known for the rest. The table for this sample lists about 43,000 clones; just over 90% of them were counted only once. About 1.5% of the sample is in the top ten clones. The sample originates from a study of T cell changes during pregnancy in multiple sclerosis (dated by TCRdb to about 2019). Some background on the complete study: In women with multiple sclerosis, the researchers looked at how the T cell repertoire shifted as pregnancy progressed.

The origin of this receptor is a female donor with multiple sclerosis, enrolled in a pregnancy study. The V and J genes are TRBV5-6 and TRBJ2-7; the D assignment is uncertain and may be TRBD1 or TRBD2, with 5 bases supporting each. The sequenced material came from PBMCs (not recorded whether the cells were cultured). This receptor has the CDR3 CASSLGSVGGVYEQYF. The bases are TGTGCCAGCAGCTTGGGGTCAGTTGGGGGAGTCTACGAGCAGTACTTC.